The 29 T cell receptor beta chains reported below all come from one sample, sequenced in a study of blood T cell repertoires in COVID-19. The method was immunoSEQ multiplex PCR; TCRdb's version includes in-frame clones alone and lacks a portion of them. Altogether over 250,000 clones are present, around 79% being singletons, with the ten largest covering 3.3%. The sample consisted of peripheral blood. Source of these receptors: a woman over 75 with acute or convalescent COVID-19.

The V and J genes are TRBV5-1 and TRBJ2-5; D possibly corresponds to TRBD2 (5 bases). V lost 3 bases and J 5 bases, leaving 17 bases between the germline ends. Germline V CDR1 and CDR2: SGHRS, YFSETQ. CDR3 size: 15 residues. The CDR3 loop is CASSYESPSGETQYF. The CDR3 DNA is TGCGCCAGCAGCTACGAGAGCCCTTCGGGGGAGACCCAGTACTTC.

J is TRBJ1-2 and V is TRBV7-9; 10 bases agree with TRBD1. Germline values: CDR1 SEHNR, CDR2 FQNEAQ (reference sequence). The CDR3 loop spans 14 amino acids. Trimming took 8 bases from V and 5 from J; bases not matched to a gene: 8. This CDR3 reads CASRPGQGNYGYTF. CDR3 DNA sequence: TGTGCCAGCCGCCCGGGACAGGGGAATTATGGCTACACCTTC.

V and J are TRBV2 and TRBJ1-3; unclear D gene. Trimming left V 8 bases short and J 1 base short, with 9 bases between. The germline V gene encodes CDR1 SNHLY and CDR2 FYNNEI. There are 13 residues in the CDR3. CDR3 residues: CASEDLSGNTIYF. CDR3 coding DNA: TGTGCCAGCGAAGACTTATCTGGAAACACCATATATTTT.

The chain uses TRBV27 and TRBJ2-3, with a tentative D call TRBD2 (6 bases). Germline lookup yields CDR1 MNHEY and CDR2 SMNVEV (reference sequence). Trimming took off 1 base at V and 4 bases at J, with 6 bases between the two ends. The CDR3 is 13 amino acids. The DNA of the CDR3 is TGTGCCAGCAGTTTATGGGGGGCAGATACGCAGTATTTT. It is translated as CASSLWGADTQYF.

V gene TRBV29-1 combines with J gene TRBJ1-6; the D gene is possibly TRBD1 (5 bases). The CDR3 has 16 amino acids. Germline V gene sequence: CDR1 SQVTM, CDR2 ANQGSEA. Trimming removed 0 bases from V and 7 bases from J, with 16 bases in between. The DNA for the CDR3 is TGCAGCGTTGAAGAGCCCGCCCGGGGGGGAAATTCACCCCTCCACTTT. As protein: CSVEEPARGGNSPLHF.

With regard to this clone: Other DNA sequences in the sample encode the same CDR3. The rearrangement uses TRBV2 and TRBJ2-5; possibly TRBD2 for D (6 bases). Looked up from germline, CDR1 is SNHLY and CDR2 is FYNNEI. Trimming cost V 4 bases and J 1 base, with 10 bases left between them. The CDR3 has 14 residues. The chain's CDR3 is CASSAFGGQETQYF. The CDR3 bases are TGTGCCAGCAGTGCGTTCGGGGGCCAAGAGACCCAGTACTTC.

This rearrangement joins TRBV5-4 to TRBJ2-2; 8 bases agree with TRBD1. Germline V gene sequence: CDR1 SGHNT, CDR2 YYREEE (reference sequence). J gave up 4 bases and V 4 bases, and 3 bases lay outside the gene matches. The CDR3 is 14 residues long. This CDR3 is CASSRTGTTGELFF. The CDR3 nucleotides read TGTGCCAGCAGCCGGACAGGGACCACCGGGGAGCTGTTTTTT.

The chain joins TRBV7-9 to TRBJ1-5, with D possibly matching TRBD1 (6 bases). Trimming shortened V by 3 bases and J by 2 bases, and 11 bases separated the two germline ends. Looked up from germline, CDR1 is SEHNR and CDR2 is FQNEAQ (reference sequence). This CDR3 is 15 amino acids long. The CDR3 nucleotides read TGTGCCAGCAGCTTGGACAGTGCGCGCAATCAGCCCCAGCATTTT. Its protein is CASSLDSARNQPQHF.

V usage is TRBV19 and J usage is TRBJ2-3; 10 bases map to TRBD2. Germline values: CDR1 LNHDA, CDR2 SQIVND (reference sequence). V shed 3 bases, J shed 3 bases, and the junction held 3 bases outside the gene matches. This CDR3 region has 15 residues. CDR3 amino acids: CASSMSGGATDTQYF. As DNA, the CDR3 is TGTGCCAGTAGTATGAGCGGGGGGGCAACAGATACGCAGTATTTT.

The chain carries TRBV10-1 and TRBJ1-4; the match to TRBD1 covers 7 bases. Trimming took 0 bases from V and 5 from J; bases not matched to a gene: 12. Germline V lookup: CDR1 WNHNN, CDR2 SYGVQD (reference sequence). This CDR3 is built from 18 residues. The CDR3 DNA follows: TGCGCCAGCAGTGAGTCCGTAGAGGTAGACAGGGCCAATGAAAAACTGTTTTTT. Amino acid sequence: CASSESVEVDRANEKLFF.

CDR3 protein: CASSFTGTARVEAFF. The CDR3 coding sequence is TGTGCCAGCAGCTTTACCGGGACAGCGCGGGTTGAAGCTTTCTTT. The V call is TRBV7-2, the J call TRBJ1-1, with 7 bases fitting TRBD1. The CDR3 is 15 residues long. V was pared by 3 bases and J by 7 bases, with 11 bases of the junction left unmatched. The germline gives CDR1 SGHTA, CDR2 FQGNSA.

The chain combines TRBV7-2 with TRBJ1-5, with D unclear. The CDR3 has 14 amino acids. CDR1 is SGHTA and CDR2 is FQGNSA in the germline V gene. The ends were cut back, 3 bases at V and 0 bases at J, with 6 bases in the middle. The chain's CDR3 is CASSLYNSNQPQHF. CDR3 coding DNA: TGTGCCAGCAGCTTGTATAATAGCAATCAGCCCCAGCATTTT.

V is TRBV5-1 and J is TRBJ2-1; 8 bases map to TRBD1. Germline trimming cut 3 bases from V and 5 bases from J; bases unmatched to any gene: 4. The germline gives CDR1 SGHRS, CDR2 YFSETQ. The CDR3 has 14 amino acids. The CDR3 sequence is CASSSGQVNNEQFF. Here the CDR3 DNA reads TGCGCCAGCAGCTCGGGACAGGTTAACAATGAGCAGTTCTTC.

The chain joins TRBV7-2 to TRBJ2-5; 9 bases align to TRBD2. This CDR3 region has 15 residues. With 2 bases clipped from V and 0 bases from J, the junction kept 1 base outside the gene matches. The germline V gene encodes CDR1 SGHTA and CDR2 FQGNSA. CDR3 sequence reads: CASSLTSGYQETQYF. The CDR3 DNA sequence: TGTGCCAGCAGCTTAACTAGCGGGTACCAAGAGACCCAGTACTTC.

This rearrangement joins TRBV19 to TRBJ2-2; possibly TRBD1 for D (6 bases). The CDR3 length is 14 residues. Germline CDR1 LNHDA, CDR2 SQIVND (reference sequence). V lost 6 bases and J lost 1, with 9 bases in between. CDR3 sequence: CASRLGQNTGELFF. The CDR3 nucleotides read TGTGCCAGTAGGCTGGGACAGAACACCGGGGAGCTGTTTTTT.

V is TRBV19 and J is TRBJ1-1; D is possibly TRBD1 (5 bases). Germline assignment: CDR1 LNHDA and CDR2 SQIVND (reference sequence). V lost 5 bases to trimming and J lost 11 bases, with 21 bases between them. CDR3 length equals 14 residues. CDR3 DNA: TGTGCCAGTAGTTCCACGACAGCCTCCGCGGGGGCTTTCTTT. It encodes CASSSTTASAGAFF.

V gene TRBV19 combines with J gene TRBJ1-4, with 9 bases fitting TRBD1. The CDR3 spans 15 residues. V lost 7 bases to trimming and J lost 5 bases; unmatched junction nucleotides: 8. CDR1 and CDR2 from the germline V gene are LNHDA and SQIVND (reference sequence). The CDR3 sequence is CASKMGDRVNEKLFF. As DNA, the CDR3 is TGTGCCAGTAAAATGGGGGACAGGGTGAATGAAAAACTGTTTTTT.

The chain is built from TRBV24-1 and TRBJ2-2, with TRBD1 as a possible D gene (5 bases). This CDR3 spans 16 amino acids. The V end was cut by 3 bases, the J end by 2 bases, with 12 bases between. Germline V gives CDR1 KGHDR, CDR2 SFDVKD. The CDR3 loop reads CATSDGRVRNTGELFF. Here the CDR3 DNA reads TGTGCCACCAGTGATGGCAGGGTTCGTAACACCGGGGAGCTGTTTTTT.

This clone was seen a few times. V gene TRBV27 combines with J gene TRBJ1-6, with D tentatively TRBD1 (6 bases). Deletions cut 4 bases from V and 5 bases from J, with 15 bases between. The CDR3 length is 16 residues. Germline V CDR1 and CDR2: MNHEY, SMNVEV (reference sequence). DNA for the CDR3: TGTGCCAGCAGTTCCACTGGGGGCCGTAATAATTCACCCCTCCACTTT. It yields the protein CASSSTGGRNNSPLHF.

With respect to this clone: Different DNA sequences within this sample yield the same CDR3. The chain carries TRBV18 and TRBJ1-1; 12 bases align to TRBD1. V shed 6 bases, J shed 5 bases, and the junction held 4 bases outside the gene matches. CDR3 length equals 14 residues. The germline V gene encodes CDR1 KGHSH and CDR2 LQKENI. CDR3 region: CASSRDRGRTEAFF. CDR3 nucleotides: TGTGCCAGCTCCCGGGACAGGGGGCGAACTGAAGCTTTCTTT.

This chain links TRBV24-1 with TRBJ1-1; possibly TRBD1 for D (6 bases). Germline-derived CDR1 and CDR2 are KGHDR and SFDVKD. Trimming took 1 base from V and 11 from J, leaving 10 bases between them. The CDR3 length is 12 residues. CDR3 in amino acids: CATSDLAGAAFF. For the CDR3, the DNA is TGTGCCACCAGTGATTTAGCGGGGGCTGCTTTCTTT.

This chain connects TRBV3-1 (or the pseudogene TRBV3-2) to TRBJ1-6, with D tentatively TRBD1 (5 bases). The germline gives CDR1 LGHDT, CDR2 YNNKEL (reference sequence). The CDR3 length is 16 residues. V was shortened by 1 base and J by 5 bases, with 12 bases between the two germline ends. The CDR3 DNA reads as TGTGCCAGCAGCCAAGGGGGGGGTTTGGATAATTCACCCCTCCACTTT. Amino acids: CASSQGGGLDNSPLHF.

This chain joins TRBV20-1 and TRBJ1-1; D is unclear. Germline V gene sequence: CDR1 DFQATT, CDR2 SNEGSKA (reference sequence). V was pared by 6 bases and J by 6 bases, with 11 bases between. The CDR3 loop spans 11 amino acids. CDR3: CSAAPIAEAFF. The DNA for the CDR3 is TGCAGTGCAGCCCCTATCGCTGAAGCTTTCTTT.

The chain uses TRBV11-2 and TRBJ1-2; 7 bases are a match to TRBD1. The CDR3 sequence is 14 residues long. V lost 5 bases and J lost 4; bases outside the gene matches: 7. Germline lookup yields CDR1 SGHAT and CDR2 FQNNGV. The CDR3 loop reads CASSLTDRAYGYTF. CDR3 bases: TGTGCCAGCAGCCTGACTGACAGGGCCTATGGCTACACCTTC.

V is TRBV7-9 and J is TRBJ1-6; 8 bases are a match to TRBD1. The junction had 4 bases not matched to a gene; V was cut back by 5 bases and J by 4 bases. Germline-derived CDR1 and CDR2 are SEHNR and FQNEAQ (reference sequence). The CDR3 contains 15 residues. CDR3 nucleotides: TGTGCCAGCAGCCAAGGGACAGGTTATAATTCACCCCTCCACTTT. The encoded protein is CASSQGTGYNSPLHF. Combining the CDR3 with reference TRBV7-9 and TRBJ1-6 gives the whole variable domain DTGVSQNPRHKITKRGQNVTFRCDPISEHNRLYWYRQTLGQGPEFLTYFQNEAQLEKSRLLSDRFSAERPKGSFSTLEIQRTEQGDSAMYLCASSQGTGYNSPLHFGNGTRLTVT.

CDR3 nucleotide sequence: TGCGCCAGCAGCCCCCAAGGTCCGGGGGGCGAAAAACTGTTTTTT. This encodes CASSPQGPGGEKLFF. J is TRBJ1-4 and V is TRBV5-1; possibly TRBD1 for D (6 bases). Between the trimmed V and J ends, which lost 4 bases and 8 bases, there was a span of 18 bases. Germline V gene data show CDR1 as SGHRS and CDR2 as YFSETQ. This CDR3 contains 15 residues.

J is TRBJ2-7 and V is TRBV28; 7 bases map to TRBD1. CDR1 is MDHEN and CDR2 is SYDVKM in the germline V gene. J gave up 2 bases and V 4 bases, and 11 bases lay outside the gene matches. There are 16 residues in the CDR3. CDR3 sequence (DNA): TGTGCCAGCAGTTCTGCCCCGGGACAGACGACCTACGAGCAGTACTTC. Translated: CASSSAPGQTTYEQYF.

This chain links TRBV29-1 with TRBJ2-1; D uncertain. This CDR3 has 14 amino acids. Trimming took off 4 bases at V and 3 bases at J, with 13 bases between the two ends. Germline V gene sequence: CDR1 SQVTM, CDR2 ANQGSEA. DNA of the CDR3: TGCAGCGTTGCACGAGGTAGCTTCTACAATGAGCAGTTCTTC. Amino acids: CSVARGSFYNEQFF.

The chain combines TRBV2 with TRBJ1-5, with TRBD1 as a possible D gene (6 bases). Deletions cut 2 bases from V and 0 bases from J, with 14 bases between. Germline assignment: CDR1 SNHLY and CDR2 FYNNEI. This CDR3 has 17 amino acids. The CDR3, as DNA: TGTGCCAGCAGTGAACGGGGACACCCTTATAGCAATCAGCCCCAGCATTTT. Translation gives CASSERGHPYSNQPQHF.